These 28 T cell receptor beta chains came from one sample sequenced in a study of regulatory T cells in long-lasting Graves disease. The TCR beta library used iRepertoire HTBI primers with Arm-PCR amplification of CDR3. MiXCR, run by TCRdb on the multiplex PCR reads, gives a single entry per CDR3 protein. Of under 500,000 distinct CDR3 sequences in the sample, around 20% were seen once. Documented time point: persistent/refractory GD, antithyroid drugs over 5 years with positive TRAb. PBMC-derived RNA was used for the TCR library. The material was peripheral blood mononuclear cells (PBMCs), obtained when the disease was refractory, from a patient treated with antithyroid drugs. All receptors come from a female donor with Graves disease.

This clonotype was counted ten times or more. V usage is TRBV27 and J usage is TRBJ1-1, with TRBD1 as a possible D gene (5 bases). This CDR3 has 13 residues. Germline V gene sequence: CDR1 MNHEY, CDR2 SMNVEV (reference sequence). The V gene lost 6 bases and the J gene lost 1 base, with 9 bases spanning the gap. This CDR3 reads CASRRQPNTEAFF. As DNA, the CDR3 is TGTGCCAGCAGGAGACAGCCGAACACTGAAGCTTTCTTT.

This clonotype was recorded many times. The CDR3 spells CASSFEGHGGANVLTF. DNA for the CDR3: TGTGCCAGCAGTTTTGAGGGGCACGGTGGGGCCAACGTCCTGACTTTC. V and J are TRBV12-3 or TRBV12-4 and TRBJ2-6, with D tentatively TRBD1 or TRBD2 (5 bases each). The CDR3 runs 16 residues. Trimming removed 3 bases at V and 3 bases at J, with 12 bases between.

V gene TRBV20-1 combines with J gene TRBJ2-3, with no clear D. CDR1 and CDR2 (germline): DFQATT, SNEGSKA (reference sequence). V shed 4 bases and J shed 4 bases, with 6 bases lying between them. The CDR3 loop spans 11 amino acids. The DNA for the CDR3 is TGCAGTGCTACAATCTCAGATACGCAGTATTTT. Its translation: CSATISDTQYF.

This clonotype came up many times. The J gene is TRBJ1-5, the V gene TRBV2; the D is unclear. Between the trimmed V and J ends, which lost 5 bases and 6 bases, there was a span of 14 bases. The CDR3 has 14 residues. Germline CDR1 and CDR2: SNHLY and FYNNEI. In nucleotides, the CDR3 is TGTGCCAGCAGTACTCAGGTGATGGGTCAGCCCCAGCATTTT. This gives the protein CASSTQVMGQPQHF. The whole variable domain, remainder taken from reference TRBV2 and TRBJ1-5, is EPEVTQTPSHQVTQMGQEVILRCVPISNHLYFYWYRQILGQKVEFLVSFYNNEISEKSEIFDDQFSVERPDGSNFTLKIRSTKLEDSAMYFCASSTQVMGQPQHFGDGTRLSIL.

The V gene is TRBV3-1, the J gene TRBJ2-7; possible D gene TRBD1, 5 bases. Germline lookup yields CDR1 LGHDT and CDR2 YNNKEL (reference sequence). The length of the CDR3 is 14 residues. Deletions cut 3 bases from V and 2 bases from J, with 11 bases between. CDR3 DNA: TGTGCCAGCAGCCAGTCCAGGGTCGCCTACGAGCAGTACTTC. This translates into CASSQSRVAYEQYF.

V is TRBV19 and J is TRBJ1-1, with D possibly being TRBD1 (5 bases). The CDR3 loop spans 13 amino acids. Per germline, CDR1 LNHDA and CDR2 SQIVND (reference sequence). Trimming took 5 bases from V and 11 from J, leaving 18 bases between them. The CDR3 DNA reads TGTGCCAGTAGTCCATCGGTGGCAGGGAGGGCTTTCTTT. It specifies CASSPSVAGRAFF.

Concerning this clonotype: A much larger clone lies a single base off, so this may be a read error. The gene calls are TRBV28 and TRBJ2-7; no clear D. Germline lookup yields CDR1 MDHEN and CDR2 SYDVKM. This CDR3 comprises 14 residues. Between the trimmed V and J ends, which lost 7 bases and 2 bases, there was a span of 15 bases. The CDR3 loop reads CASKLSKSPYEQYF. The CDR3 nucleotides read TGTGCCAGCAAGCTTAGTAAGAGCCCCTACGAGCAGTACTTC.

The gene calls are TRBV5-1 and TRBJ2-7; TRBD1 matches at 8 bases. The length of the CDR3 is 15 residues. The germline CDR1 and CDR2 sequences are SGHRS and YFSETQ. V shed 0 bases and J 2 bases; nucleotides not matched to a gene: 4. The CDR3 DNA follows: TGCGCCAGCAGCTTGGGGATACAGGGGGCCTACGAGCAGTACTTC. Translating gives CASSLGIQGAYEQYF. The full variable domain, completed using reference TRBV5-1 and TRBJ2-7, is KAGVTQTPRYLIKTRGQQVTLSCSPISGHRSVSWYQQTPGQGLQFLFEYFSETQRNKGNFPGRFSGRQFSNSRSEMNVSTLELGDSALYLCASSLGIQGAYEQYFGPGTRLTVT.

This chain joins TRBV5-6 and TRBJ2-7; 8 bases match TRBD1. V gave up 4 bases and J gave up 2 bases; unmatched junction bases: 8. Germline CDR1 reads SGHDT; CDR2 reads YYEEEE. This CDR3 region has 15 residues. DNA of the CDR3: TGTGCCAGCAGCCCTACCGGACAGGGAACCTACGAGCAGTACTTC. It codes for CASSPTGQGTYEQYF.

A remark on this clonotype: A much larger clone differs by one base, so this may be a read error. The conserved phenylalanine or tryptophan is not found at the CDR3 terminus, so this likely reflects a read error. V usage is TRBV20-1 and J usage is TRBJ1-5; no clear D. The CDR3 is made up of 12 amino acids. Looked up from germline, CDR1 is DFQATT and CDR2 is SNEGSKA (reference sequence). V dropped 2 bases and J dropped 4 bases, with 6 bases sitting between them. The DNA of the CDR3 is TGCAGTGCTAGACAACCAAATCAGCCCCAGCATCTT. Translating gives CSARQPNQPQHL.

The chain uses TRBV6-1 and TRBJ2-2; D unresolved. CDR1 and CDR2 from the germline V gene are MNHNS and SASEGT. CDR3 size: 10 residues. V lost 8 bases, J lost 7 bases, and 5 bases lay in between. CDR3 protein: CASLSGELFF. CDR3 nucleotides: TGTGCCAGCCTAAGCGGGGAGCTGTTTTTT.

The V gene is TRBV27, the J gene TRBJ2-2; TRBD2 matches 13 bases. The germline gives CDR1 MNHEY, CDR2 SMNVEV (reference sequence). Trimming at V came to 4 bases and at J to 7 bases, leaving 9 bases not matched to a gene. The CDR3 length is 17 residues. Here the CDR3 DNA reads TGTGCCAGCAGTTCCCCTGGGACTAGCGGGACGGTCGGGGAGCTGTTTTTT. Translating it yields CASSSPGTSGTVGELFF.

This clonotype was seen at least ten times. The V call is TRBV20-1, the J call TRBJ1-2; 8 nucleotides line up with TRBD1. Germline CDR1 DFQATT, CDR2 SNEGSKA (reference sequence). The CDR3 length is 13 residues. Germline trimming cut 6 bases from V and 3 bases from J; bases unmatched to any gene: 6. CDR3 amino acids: CSAQTGVYYGYTF. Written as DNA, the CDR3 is TGCAGTGCCCAGACAGGGGTTTACTATGGCTACACCTTC.

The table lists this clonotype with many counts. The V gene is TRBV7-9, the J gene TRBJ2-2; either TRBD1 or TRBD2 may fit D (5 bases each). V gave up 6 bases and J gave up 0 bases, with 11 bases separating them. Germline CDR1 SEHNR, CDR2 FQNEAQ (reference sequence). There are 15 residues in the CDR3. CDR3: CASRPGTANTGELFF. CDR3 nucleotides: TGTGCCAGCAGGCCCGGGACGGCGAACACCGGGGAGCTGTTTTTT.

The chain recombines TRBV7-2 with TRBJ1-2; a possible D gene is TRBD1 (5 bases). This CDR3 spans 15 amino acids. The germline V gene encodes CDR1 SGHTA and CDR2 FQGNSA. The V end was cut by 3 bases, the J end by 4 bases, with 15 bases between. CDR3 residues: CASSLDLGLGYGYTF. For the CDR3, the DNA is TGTGCCAGCAGCTTGGACTTGGGGCTGGGCTATGGCTACACCTTC. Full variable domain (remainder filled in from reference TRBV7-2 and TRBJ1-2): GAGVSQSPSNKVTEKGKDVELRCDPISGHTALYWYRQSLGQGLEFLIYFQGNSAPDKSGLPSDRFSAERTGGSVSTLTIQRTQQEDSAVYLCASSLDLGLGYGYTFGSGTRLTVV.

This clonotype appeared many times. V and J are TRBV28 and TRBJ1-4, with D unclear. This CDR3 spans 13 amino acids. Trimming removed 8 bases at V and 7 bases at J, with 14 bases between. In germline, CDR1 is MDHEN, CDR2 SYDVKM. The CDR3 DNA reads TGTGCCAGCTCTCCCGGGCCGGGTGAAAAACTGTTTTTT. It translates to CASSPGPGEKLFF.

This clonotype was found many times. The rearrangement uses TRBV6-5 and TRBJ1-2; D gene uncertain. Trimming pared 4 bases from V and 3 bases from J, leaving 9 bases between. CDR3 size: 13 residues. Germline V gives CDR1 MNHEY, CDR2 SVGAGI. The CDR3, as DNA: TGTGCCAGCAGTTTCACTAGGTACTATGGCTACACCTTC. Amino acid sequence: CASSFTRYYGYTF.

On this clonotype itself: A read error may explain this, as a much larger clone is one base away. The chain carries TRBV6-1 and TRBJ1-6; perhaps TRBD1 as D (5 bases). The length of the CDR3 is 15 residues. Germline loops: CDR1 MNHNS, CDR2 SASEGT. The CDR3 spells CAGSESAPRDSPLHF. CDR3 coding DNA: TGTGCCGGCAGTGAATCTGCCCCGCGGGACTCACCCCTCCACTTT.

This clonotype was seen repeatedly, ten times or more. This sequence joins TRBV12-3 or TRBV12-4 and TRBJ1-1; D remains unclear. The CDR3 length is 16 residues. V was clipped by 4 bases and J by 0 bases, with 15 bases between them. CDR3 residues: CASSSGIGRLNTEAFF. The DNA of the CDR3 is TGTGCCAGCAGTTCCGGTATAGGGAGGCTGAACACTGAAGCTTTCTTT.

The DNA for the CDR3 is TGCAGCGTTGAAAACAGGGGGGAGAACACTGAAGCTTTCTTT. The encoded protein is CSVENRGENTEAFF. The chain is built from TRBV29-1 and TRBJ1-1, with 8 bases that match TRBD1. The CDR3 extends over 14 amino acids. Germline values: CDR1 SQVTM, CDR2 ANQGSEA. Trimming at V came to 2 bases and at J to 1 base, leaving 3 bases not matched to a gene.

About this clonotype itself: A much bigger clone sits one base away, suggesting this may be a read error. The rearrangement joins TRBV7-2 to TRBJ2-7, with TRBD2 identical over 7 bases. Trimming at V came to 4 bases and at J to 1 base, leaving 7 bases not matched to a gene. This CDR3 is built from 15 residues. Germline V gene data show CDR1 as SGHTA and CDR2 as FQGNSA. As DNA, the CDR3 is TGTGCCAGCAGCTCAGGTGCGGGAGCTTCCTACGAGCAGTACTTC. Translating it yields CASSSGAGASYEQYF.

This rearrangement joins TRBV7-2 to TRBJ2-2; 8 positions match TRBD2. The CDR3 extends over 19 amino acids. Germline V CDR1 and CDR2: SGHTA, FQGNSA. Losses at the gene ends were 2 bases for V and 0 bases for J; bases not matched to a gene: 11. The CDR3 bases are TGTGCCAGCAGCTTAAGTTTCGGGACTAGAGGGTCGAACACCGGGGAGCTGTTTTTT. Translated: CASSLSFGTRGSNTGELFF.

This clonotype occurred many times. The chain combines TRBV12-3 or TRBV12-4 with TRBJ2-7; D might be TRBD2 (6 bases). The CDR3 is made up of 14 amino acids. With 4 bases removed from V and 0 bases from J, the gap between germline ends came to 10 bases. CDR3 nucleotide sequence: TGTGCCAGCAGTTCTGGGACTTTCTCCTACGAGCAGTACTTC. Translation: CASSSGTFSYEQYF.

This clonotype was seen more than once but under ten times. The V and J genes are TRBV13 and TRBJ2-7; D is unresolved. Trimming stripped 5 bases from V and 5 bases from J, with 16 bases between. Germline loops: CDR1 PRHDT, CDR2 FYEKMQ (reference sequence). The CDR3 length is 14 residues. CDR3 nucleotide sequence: TGTGCCAGCAGCCCTGAAGGATCGGTTGACGAGCAGTACTTC. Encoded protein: CASSPEGSVDEQYF. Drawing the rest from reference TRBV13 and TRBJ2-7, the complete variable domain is AAGVIQSPRHLIKEKRETATLKCYPIPRHDTVYWYQQGPGQDPQFLISFYEKMQSDKGSIPDRFSAQQFSDYHSELNMSSLELGDSALYFCASSPEGSVDEQYFGPGTRLTVT.

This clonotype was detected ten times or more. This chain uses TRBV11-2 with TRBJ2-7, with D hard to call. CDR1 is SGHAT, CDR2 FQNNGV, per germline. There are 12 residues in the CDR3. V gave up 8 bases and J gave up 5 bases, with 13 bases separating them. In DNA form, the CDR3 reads TGTGCCAGCCGCCGTGGAACAGACGAGCAGTACTTC. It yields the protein CASRRGTDEQYF.

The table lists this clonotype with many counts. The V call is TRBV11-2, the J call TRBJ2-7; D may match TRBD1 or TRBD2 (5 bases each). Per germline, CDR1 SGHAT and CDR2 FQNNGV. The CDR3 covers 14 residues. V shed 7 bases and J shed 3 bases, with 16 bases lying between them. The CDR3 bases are TGTGCCAGCACCTTGGACGGGACCGTCTACGAGCAGTACTTC. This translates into CASTLDGTVYEQYF.

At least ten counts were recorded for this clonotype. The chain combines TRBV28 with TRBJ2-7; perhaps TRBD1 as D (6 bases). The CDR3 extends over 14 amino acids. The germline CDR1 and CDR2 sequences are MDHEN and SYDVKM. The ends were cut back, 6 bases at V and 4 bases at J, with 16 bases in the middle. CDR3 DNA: TGTGCCAGCAGACCCGGGACACAGGATTACGAGCAGTACTTC. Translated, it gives CASRPGTQDYEQYF. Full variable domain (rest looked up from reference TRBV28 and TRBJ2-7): DVKVTQSSRYLVKRTGEKVFLECVQDMDHENMFWYRQDPGLGLRLIYFSYDVKMKEKGDIPEGYSVSREKKERFSLILESASTNQTSMYLCASRPGTQDYEQYFGPGTRLTVT.

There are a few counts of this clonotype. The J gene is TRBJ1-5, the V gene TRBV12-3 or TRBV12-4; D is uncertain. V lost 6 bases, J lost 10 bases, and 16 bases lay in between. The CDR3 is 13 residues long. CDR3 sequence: CASSQDIGSPQHF. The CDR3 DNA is TGTGCCAGCAGCCAAGACATCGGGAGCCCCCAGCATTTT.